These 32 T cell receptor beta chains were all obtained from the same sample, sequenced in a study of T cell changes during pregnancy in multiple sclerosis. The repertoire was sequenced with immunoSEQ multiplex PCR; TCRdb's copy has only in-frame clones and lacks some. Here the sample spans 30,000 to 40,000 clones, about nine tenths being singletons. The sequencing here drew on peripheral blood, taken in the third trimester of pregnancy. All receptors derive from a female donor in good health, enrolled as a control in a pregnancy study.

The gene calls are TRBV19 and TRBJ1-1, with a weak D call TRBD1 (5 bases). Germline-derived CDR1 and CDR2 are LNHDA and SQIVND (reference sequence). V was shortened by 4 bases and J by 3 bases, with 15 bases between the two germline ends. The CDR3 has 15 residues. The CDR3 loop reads CASSSRIGGDTEAFF. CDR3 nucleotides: TGTGCCAGTAGTAGTCGTATCGGGGGGGACACTGAAGCTTTCTTT.

The CDR3 spells CASSPGQGTNEKLFF. CDR3 in DNA: TGTGCCAGCAGCCCCGGACAGGGCACTAATGAAAAACTGTTTTTT. The V call is TRBV7-9, the J call TRBJ1-4; 8 bases fit TRBD1. The CDR3 length is 15 residues. Losses at the gene ends were 5 bases for V and 2 bases for J; bases not matched to a gene: 4. Germline V CDR1 and CDR2: SEHNR, FQNEAQ (reference sequence).

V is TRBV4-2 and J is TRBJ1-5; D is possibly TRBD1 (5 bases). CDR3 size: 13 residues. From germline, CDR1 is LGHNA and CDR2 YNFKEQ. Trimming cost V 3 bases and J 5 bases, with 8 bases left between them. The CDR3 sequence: CASSQGGDQPQHF. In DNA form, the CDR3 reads TGTGCCAGCAGCCAGGGGGGGGATCAGCCCCAGCATTTT.

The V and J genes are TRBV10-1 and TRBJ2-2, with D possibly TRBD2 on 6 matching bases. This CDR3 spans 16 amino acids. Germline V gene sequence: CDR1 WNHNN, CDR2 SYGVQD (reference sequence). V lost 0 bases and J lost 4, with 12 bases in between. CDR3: CASSESQAGLTGELFF. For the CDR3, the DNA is TGCGCCAGCAGTGAGTCCCAAGCGGGCCTCACCGGGGAGCTGTTTTTT.

The CDR3 protein is CAISESRGGEEKLFF. The CDR3 DNA reads as TGTGCCATCAGTGAGTCGCGGGGGGGAGAAGAAAAACTGTTTTTT. The J gene is TRBJ1-4, the V gene TRBV10-3; tentative D call: TRBD1 (5 bases). This CDR3 region has 15 residues. Germline V gene lookup returns CDR1 ENHRY and CDR2 SYGVKD. Trimming took 0 bases from V and 8 from J, leaving 13 bases between them.

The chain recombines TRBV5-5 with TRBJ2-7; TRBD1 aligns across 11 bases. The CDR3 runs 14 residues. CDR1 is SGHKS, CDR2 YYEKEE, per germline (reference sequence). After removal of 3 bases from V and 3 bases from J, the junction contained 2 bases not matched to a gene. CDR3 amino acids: CASSSGTGGYEQYF. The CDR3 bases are TGTGCCAGCAGCTCCGGGACAGGGGGCTACGAGCAGTACTTC.

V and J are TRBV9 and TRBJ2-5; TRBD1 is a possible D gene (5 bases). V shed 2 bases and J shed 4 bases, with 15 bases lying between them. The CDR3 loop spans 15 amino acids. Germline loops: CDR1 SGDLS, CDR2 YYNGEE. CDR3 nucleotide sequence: TGTGCCAGCAGCGTCTGGGGCGATGGAAGAGAGACCCAGTACTTC. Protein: CASSVWGDGRETQYF.

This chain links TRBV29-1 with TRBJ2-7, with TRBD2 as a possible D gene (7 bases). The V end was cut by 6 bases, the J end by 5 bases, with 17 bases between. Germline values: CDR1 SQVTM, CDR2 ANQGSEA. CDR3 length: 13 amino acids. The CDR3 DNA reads TGCAGCGTGGGGGGGGCCTCCAACCACGAGCAGTACTTC. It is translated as CSVGGASNHEQYF.

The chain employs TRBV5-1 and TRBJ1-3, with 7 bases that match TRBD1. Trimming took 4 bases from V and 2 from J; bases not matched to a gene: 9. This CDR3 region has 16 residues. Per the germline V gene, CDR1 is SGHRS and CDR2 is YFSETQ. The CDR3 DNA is TGCGCCAGCAGCCGAGGGGGCGATAACACTGGAAACACCATATATTTT. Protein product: CASSRGGDNTGNTIYF.

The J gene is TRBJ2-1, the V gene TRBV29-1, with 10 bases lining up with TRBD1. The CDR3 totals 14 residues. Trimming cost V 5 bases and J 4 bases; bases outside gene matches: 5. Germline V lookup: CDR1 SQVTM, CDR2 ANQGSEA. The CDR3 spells CSVTGTGEYNEQFF. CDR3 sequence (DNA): TGCAGCGTTACCGGGACAGGGGAATACAATGAGCAGTTCTTC.

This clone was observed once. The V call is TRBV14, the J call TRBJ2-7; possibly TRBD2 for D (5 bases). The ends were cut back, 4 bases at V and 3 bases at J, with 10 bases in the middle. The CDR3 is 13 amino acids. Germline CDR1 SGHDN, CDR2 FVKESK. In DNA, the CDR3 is TGTGCCAGCAGCCGCTCGGGGTTCTACGAGCAGTACTTC. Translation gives CASSRSGFYEQYF.

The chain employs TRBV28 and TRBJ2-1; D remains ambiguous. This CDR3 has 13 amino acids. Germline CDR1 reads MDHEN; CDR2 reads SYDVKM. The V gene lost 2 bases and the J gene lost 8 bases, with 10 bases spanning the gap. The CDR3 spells CASSLNELDEQFF. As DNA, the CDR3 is TGTGCCAGCAGTTTAAACGAGCTCGATGAGCAGTTCTTC.

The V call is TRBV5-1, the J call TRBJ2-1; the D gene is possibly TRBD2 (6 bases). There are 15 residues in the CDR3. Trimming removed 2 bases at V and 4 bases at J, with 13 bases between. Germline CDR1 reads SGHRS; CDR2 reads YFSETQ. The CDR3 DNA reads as TGCGCCAGCAGCTTAAGCGGGCCACCTTACAATGAGCAGTTCTTC. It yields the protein CASSLSGPPYNEQFF.

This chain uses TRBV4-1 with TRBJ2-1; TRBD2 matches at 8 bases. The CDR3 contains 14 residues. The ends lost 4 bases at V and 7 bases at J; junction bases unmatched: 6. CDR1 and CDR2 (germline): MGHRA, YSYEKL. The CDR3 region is CASSLGGGTNEQFF. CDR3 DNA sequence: TGCGCCAGCAGCCTCGGGGGGGGCACGAATGAGCAGTTCTTC.

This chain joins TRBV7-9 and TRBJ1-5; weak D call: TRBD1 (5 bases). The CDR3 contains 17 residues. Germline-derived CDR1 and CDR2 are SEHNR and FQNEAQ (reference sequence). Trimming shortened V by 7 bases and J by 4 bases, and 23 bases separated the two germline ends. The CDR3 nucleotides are TGTGCCAGCACCTTTAAAAGATCAGGACACACGAATCAGCCCCAGCATTTT. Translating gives CASTFKRSGHTNQPQHF.

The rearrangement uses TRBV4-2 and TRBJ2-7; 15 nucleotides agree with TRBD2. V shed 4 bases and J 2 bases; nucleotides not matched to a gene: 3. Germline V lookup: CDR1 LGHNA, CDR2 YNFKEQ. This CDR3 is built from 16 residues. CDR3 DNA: TGTGCCAGCAGCCCCTGGACTAGCGGGGGGGCCTACGAGCAGTACTTC. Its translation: CASSPWTSGGAYEQYF.

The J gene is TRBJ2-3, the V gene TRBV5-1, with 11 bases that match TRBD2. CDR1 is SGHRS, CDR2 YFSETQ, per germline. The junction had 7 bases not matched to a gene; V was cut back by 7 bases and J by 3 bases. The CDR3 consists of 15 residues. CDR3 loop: CASSKGLADTDTQYF. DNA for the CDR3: TGCGCCAGCTCAAAGGGACTAGCGGATACAGATACGCAGTATTTT.

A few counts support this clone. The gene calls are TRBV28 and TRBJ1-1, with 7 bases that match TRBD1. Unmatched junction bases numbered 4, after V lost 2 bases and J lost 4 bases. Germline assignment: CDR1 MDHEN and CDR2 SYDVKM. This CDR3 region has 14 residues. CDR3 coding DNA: TGTGCCAGCAGTTTAGGGGGACAGTTCACTGAAGCTTTCTTT. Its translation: CASSLGGQFTEAFF.

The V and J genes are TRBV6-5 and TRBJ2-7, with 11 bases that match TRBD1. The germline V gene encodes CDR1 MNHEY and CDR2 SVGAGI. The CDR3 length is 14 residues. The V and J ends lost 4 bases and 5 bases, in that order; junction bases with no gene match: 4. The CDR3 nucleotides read TGTGCCAGCAGTTCTGGACAGGGGGCGGACGAGCAGTACTTC. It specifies CASSSGQGADEQYF.

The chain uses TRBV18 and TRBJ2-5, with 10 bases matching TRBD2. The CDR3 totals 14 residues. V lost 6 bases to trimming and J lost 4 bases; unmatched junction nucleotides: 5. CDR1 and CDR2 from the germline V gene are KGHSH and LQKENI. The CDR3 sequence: CASSPGTSVETQYF. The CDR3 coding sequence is TGTGCCAGCTCCCCCGGGACTAGCGTAGAGACCCAGTACTTC.

CDR3 in DNA: TGTGCCTGGAGTTCGACTGCCCGCACAGATACGCAGTATTTT. It codes for CAWSSTARTDTQYF. The chain employs TRBV30 and TRBJ2-3; D remains ambiguous. CDR1 is GTSNPN and CDR2 is SVGIG in the germline V gene (reference sequence). The length of the CDR3 is 14 residues. The V end lost 2 bases, the J end lost 1 base, and 10 bases lay between the germline ends. Full variable domain (outside the CDR3, taken from reference TRBV30 and TRBJ2-3): SQTIHQWPATLVQPVGSPLSLECTVEGTSNPNLYWYRQAAGRGLQLLFYSVGIGQISSEVPQNLSASRPQDRQFILSSKKLLLSDSGFYLCAWSSTARTDTQYFGPGTRLTVL.

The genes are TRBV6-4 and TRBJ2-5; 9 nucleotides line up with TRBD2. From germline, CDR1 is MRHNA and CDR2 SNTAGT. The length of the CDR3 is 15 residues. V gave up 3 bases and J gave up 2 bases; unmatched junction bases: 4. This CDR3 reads CASSEVAGEQETQYF. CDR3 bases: TGTGCCAGCAGTGAGGTAGCGGGGGAGCAAGAGACCCAGTACTTC.

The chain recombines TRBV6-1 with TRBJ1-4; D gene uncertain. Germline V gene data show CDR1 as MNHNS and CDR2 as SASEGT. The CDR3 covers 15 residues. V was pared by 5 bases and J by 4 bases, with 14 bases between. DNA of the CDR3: TGTGCCAGCAGTCGGTCCGTAGGAGATAATGAAAAACTGTTTTTT. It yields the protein CASSRSVGDNEKLFF.

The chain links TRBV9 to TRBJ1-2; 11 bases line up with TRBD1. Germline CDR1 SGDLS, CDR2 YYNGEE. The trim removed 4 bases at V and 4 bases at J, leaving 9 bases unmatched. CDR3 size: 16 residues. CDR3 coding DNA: TGTGCCAGCAGCCCCCGGACAGGGGGCAGGGGCTATGGCTACACCTTC. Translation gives CASSPRTGGRGYGYTF.

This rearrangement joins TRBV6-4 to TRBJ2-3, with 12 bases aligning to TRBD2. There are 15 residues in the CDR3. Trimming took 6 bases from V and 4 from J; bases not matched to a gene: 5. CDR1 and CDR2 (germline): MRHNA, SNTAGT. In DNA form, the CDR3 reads TGTGCCAGCAGCGATGGACTAGCGGGGCCAGATACGCAGTATTTT. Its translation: CASSDGLAGPDTQYF.

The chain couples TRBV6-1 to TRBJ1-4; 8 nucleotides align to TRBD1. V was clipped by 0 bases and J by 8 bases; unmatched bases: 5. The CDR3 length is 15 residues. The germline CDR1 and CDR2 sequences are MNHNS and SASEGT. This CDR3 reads CASSEAAGTGEKLFF. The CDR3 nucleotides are TGTGCCAGCAGTGAAGCGGCAGGGACAGGCGAAAAACTGTTTTTT.

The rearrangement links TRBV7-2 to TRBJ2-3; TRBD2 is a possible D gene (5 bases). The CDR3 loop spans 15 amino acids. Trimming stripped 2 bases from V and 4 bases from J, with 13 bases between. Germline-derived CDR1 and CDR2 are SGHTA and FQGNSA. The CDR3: CASSLRDLAPDTQYF. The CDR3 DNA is TGTGCCAGCAGCTTACGTGACCTAGCCCCAGATACGCAGTATTTT.

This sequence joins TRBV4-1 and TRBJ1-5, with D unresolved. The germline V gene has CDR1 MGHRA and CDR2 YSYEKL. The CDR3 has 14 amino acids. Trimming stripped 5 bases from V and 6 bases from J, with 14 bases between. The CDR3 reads CASSIRLAGQPQHF. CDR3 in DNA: TGCGCCAGCAGCATTAGACTCGCTGGTCAGCCCCAGCATTTT.

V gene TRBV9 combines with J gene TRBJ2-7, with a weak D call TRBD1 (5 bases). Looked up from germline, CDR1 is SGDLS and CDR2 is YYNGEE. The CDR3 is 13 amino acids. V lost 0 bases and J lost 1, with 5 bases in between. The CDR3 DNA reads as TGTGCCAGCAGCGTAGGACAGTCCTACGAGCAGTACTTC. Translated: CASSVGQSYEQYF.

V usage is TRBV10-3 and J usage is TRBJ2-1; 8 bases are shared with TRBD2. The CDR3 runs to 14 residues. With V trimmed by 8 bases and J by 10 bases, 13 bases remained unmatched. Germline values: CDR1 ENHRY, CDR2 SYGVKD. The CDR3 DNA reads TGTGCCATCCAGTCGAACGGGAGGGTTAGGGAGCAGTTCTTC. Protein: CAIQSNGRVREQFF.

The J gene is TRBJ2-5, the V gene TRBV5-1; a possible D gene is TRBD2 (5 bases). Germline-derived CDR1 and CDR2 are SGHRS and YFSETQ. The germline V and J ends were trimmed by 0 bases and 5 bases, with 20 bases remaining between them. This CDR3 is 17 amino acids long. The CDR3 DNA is TGCGCCAGCAGCTTGGCCCAGGCTAGCAGACGTCCGGAGACCCAGTACTTC. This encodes CASSLAQASRRPETQYF.

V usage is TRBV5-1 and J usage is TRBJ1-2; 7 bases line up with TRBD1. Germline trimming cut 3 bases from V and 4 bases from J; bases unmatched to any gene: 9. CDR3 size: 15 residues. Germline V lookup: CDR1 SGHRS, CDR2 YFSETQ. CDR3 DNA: TGCGCCAGCAGCTCTACAGGGGATCCTTTCTATGGCTACACCTTC. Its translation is CASSSTGDPFYGYTF. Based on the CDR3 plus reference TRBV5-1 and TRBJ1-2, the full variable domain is KAGVTQTPRYLIKTRGQQVTLSCSPISGHRSVSWYQQTPGQGLQFLFEYFSETQRNKGNFPGRFSGRQFSNSRSEMNVSTLELGDSALYLCASSSTGDPFYGYTFGSGTRLTVV.